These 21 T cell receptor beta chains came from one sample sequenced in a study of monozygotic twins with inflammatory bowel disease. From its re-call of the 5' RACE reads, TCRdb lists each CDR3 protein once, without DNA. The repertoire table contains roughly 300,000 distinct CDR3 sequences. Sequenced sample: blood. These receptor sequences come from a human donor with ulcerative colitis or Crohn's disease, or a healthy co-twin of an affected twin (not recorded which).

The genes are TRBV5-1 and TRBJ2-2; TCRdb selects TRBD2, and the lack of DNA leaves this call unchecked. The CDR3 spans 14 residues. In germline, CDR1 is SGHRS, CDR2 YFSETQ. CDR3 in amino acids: CASIGTAGTGELFF.

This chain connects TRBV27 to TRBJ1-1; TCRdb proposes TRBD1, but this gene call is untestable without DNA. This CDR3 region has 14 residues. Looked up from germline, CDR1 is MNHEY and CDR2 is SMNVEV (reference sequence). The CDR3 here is CASSTNRGPTEAFF.

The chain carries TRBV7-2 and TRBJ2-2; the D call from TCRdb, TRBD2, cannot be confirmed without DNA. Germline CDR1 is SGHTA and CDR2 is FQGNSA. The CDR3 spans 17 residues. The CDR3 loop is CASSWTGTSLNTGELFF.

The CDR3 region is CASSQDPSGGNNEQFF. This chain connects TRBV4-3 to TRBJ2-1; TCRdb's assignment of TRBD2 cannot be checked, as there is no DNA. The V gene's germline CDR1 is LGHNA and CDR2 YSLEER. This CDR3 has 16 amino acids.

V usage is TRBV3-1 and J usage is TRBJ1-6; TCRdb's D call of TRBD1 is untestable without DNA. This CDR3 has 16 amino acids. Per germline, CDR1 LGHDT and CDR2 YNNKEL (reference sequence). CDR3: CASSQVGSGGNSPLHF.

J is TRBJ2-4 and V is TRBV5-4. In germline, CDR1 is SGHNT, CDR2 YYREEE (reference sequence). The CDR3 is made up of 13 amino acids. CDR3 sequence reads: CASSLDRQDIQYF.

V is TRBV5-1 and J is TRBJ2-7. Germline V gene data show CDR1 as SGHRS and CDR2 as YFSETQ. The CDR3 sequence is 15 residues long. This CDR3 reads CASSLAGVISYEQYF.

CDR3 sequence reads: CASSVTGGETHEQYF. The chain couples TRBV9 to TRBJ2-7; TCRdb's D gene call, TRBD1, goes unchecked for lack of DNA. CDR1 is SGDLS, CDR2 YYNGEE, per germline. The CDR3 length is 15 residues.

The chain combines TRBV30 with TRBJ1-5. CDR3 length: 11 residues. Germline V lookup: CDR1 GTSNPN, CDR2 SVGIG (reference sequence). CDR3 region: CAISGNQPQHF.

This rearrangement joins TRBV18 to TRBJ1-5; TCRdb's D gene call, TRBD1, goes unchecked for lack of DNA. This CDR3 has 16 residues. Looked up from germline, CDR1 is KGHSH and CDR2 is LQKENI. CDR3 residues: CASSPRLAGGNQPQHF.

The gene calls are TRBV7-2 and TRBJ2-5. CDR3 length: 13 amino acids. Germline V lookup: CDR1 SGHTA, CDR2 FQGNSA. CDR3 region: CASSLVYAETQYF.

CDR3 protein: CATSEPGVSYNEQFF. The V and J genes are TRBV24-1 and TRBJ2-1; TCRdb calls TRBD1, which cannot be checked without DNA. CDR1 KGHDR and CDR2 SFDVKD come from the germline V gene. The CDR3 has 15 residues.

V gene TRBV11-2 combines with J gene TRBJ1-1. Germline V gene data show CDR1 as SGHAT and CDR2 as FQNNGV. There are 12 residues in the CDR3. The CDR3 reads CASSLAPSEAFF.

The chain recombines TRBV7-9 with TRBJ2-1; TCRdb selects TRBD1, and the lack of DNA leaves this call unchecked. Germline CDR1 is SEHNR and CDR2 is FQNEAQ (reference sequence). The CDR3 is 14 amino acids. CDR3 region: CATPRTGGLDEQFF.

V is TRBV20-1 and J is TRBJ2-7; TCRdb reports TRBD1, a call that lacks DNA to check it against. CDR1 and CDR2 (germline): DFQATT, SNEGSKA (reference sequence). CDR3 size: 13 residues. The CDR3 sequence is CSAPNRGRGEQYF.

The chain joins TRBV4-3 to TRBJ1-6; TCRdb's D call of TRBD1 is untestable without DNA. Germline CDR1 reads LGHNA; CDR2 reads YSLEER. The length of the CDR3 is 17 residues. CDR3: CASSQDPVTGGFSPLHF.

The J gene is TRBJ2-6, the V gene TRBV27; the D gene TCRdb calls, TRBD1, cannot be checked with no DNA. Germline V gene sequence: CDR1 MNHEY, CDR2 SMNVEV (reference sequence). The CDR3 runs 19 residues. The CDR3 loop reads CASTRGAGFTYSGANVLTF.

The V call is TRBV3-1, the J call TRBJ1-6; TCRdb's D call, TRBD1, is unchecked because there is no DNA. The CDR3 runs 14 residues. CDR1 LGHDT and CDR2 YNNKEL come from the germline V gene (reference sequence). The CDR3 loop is CASSPRDRGSPLHF.

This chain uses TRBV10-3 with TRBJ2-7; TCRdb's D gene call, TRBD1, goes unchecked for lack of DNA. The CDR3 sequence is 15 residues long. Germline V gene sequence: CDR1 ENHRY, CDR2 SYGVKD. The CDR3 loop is CAISGGEQFSYEQYF.

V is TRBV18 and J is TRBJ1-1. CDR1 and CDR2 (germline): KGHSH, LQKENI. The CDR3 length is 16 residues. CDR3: CASSPPSDVKLKSAFF.

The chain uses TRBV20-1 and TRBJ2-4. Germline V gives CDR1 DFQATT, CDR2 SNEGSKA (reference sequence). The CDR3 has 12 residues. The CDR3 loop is CSAKGAKNIQYF.